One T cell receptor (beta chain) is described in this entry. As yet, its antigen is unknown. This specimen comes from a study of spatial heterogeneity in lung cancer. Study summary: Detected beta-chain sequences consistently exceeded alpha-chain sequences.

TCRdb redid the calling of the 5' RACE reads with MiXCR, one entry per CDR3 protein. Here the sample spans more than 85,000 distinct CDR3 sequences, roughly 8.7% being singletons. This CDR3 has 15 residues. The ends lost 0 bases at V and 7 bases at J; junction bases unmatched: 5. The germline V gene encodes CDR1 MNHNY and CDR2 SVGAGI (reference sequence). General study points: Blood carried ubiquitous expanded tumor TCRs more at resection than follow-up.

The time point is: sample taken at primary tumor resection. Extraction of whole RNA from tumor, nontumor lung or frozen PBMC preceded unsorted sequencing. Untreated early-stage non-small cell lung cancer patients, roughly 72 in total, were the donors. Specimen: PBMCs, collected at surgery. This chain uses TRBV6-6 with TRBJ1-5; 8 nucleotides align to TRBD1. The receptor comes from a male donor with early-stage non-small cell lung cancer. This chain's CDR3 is CASSYSGQGGQPQHF. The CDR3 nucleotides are TGTGCCAGCAGTTACTCCGGACAGGGTGGGCAGCCCCAGCATTTT.